This T cell receptor (beta chain) was identified in a study of graft-versus-host responses after intestinal transplantation. A word on this clone: No antigen is known for it.

Per germline, CDR1 LGHNT and CDR2 FRNRAP. V lost 4 bases to trimming and J lost 5 bases; unmatched junction nucleotides: 12. This CDR3 comprises 17 residues. Libraries were prepared by immunoSEQ multiplex PCR; TCRdb keeps only in-frame clonotypes and omits some of them. Of tens of thousands of clones in the sample, about 91% were seen once. The material sequenced was unstimulated CD4+ T cells sorted from spleen or lymph node cells, taken before transplant. The chain is built from TRBV12-5 and TRBJ2-3; TRBD2 matches at 10 bases. The origin of this receptor is a human donor who was the organ donor for an intestinal transplant. The CDR3 region has the DNA TGTGCTAGTGGTTCGCCTAGCGGGAGAGATCGGGGAGATACGCAGTATTTT. It translates to CASGSPSGRDRGDTQYF.